The sequence of this T cell receptor (beta chain) was determined in a study of glioma-infiltrating T cells after dendritic cell vaccination. Up to about 2 ug genomic DNA was used for TCRB CDR3 amplification. The primer mix had 60 V beta and 13 J beta primers. Assay used: immunoSEQ multiplex PCR; TCRdb lists only in-frame clones, some missing. The table has tens of thousands of clones, 82% seen once. V was trimmed by 6 bases and J by 2 bases, leaving 10 bases between them. From germline, CDR1 is SNHLY and CDR2 FYNNEI. The CDR3 contains 13 residues. All glioblastoma patients lacked an isocitrate dehydrogenase mutation.

This sequence originates from a human donor with glioblastoma. The specimen was blood, collected before dendritic cell vaccination. The chain uses TRBV2 and TRBJ1-2; D unclear. CDR3 DNA sequence: TGTGCCAGCAGGTTCGACACGAACTATGGCTACACCTTC. Encoded protein: CASRFDTNYGYTF. Complete variable domain (other parts from reference TRBV2 and TRBJ1-2): EPEVTQTPSHQVTQMGQEVILRCVPISNHLYFYWYRQILGQKVEFLVSFYNNEISEKSEIFDDQFSVERPDGSNFTLKIRSTKLEDSAMYFCASRFDTNYGYTFGSGTRLTVV.